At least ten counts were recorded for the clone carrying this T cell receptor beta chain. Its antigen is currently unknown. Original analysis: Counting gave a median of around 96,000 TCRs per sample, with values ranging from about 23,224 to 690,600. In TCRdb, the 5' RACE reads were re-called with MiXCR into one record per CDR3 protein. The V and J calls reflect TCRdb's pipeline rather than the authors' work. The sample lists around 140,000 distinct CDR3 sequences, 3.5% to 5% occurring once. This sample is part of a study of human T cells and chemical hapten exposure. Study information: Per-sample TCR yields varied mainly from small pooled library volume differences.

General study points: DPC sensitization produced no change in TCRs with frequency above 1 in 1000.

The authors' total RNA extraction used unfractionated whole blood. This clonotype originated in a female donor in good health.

The CDR3 sequence: CASSQDRPHSPLHF. The CDR3 DNA reads TGCGCCAGCAGCCAAGATAGGCCCCATTCACCCCTCCACTTT. The chain combines TRBV4-3 with TRBJ1-6; D not resolved. The germline V gene has CDR1 LGHNA and CDR2 YSLEER. Trimming pared 0 bases from V and 8 bases from J, leaving 8 bases between. The CDR3 extends over 14 amino acids.